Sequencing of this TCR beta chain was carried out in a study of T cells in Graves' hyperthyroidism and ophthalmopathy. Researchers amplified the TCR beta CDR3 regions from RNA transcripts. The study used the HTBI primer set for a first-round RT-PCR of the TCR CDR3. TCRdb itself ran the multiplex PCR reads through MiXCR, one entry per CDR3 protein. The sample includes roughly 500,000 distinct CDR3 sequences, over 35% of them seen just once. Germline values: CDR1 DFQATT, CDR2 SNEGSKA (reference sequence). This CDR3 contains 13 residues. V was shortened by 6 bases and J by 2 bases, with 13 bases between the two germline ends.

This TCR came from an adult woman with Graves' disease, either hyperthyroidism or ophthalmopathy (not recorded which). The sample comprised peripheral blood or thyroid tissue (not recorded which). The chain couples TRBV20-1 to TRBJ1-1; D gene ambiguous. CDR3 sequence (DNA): TGCAGTGCCACTGATAGAATCAACACTGAAGCTTTCTTT. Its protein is CSATDRINTEAFF.